This T cell receptor (beta chain) was sequenced during a study of OX40 agonist ivuxolimab in advanced cancers. Study-level findings and limits: Dose levels from 0.1 to 3.0 mg/kg saw CD4+ and CD8+ blood T cells expand clonally by week 6.

Sampling of blood occurred at baseline, cycle 4 day 1, and cycle 7 day 1. The table came from immunoSEQ multiplex PCR; TCRdb's copy has only in-frame clones and leaves some out. The sample holds about 82,000 clones, more than 85% seen once. Note on this clone: Antigen: not known.

Trimming pared 1 base from V and 3 bases from J, leaving 5 bases between. Per germline, CDR1 SGHTA and CDR2 FQGTGA. The CDR3 loop spans 13 amino acids. This chain connects TRBV7-3 to TRBJ2-3; D is undetermined. The sample here was CD4+ or CD8+ T cells sorted from blood, taken in a trial of the OX40 agonist ivuxolimab. The clonotype originates from an adult with an advanced solid tumor such as melanoma, head and neck, liver or kidney cancer. CDR3 amino acids: CASSLISTDTQYF. DNA of the CDR3: TGTGCCAGCAGCTTAATTTCGACAGATACGCAGTATTTT. The complete variable domain, with remaining parts taken from reference TRBV7-3 and TRBJ2-3, reads GAGVSQTPSNKVTEKGKYVELRCDPISGHTALYWYRQSLGQGPEFLIYFQGTGAADDSGLPNDRFFAVRPEGSVSTLKIQRTERGDSAVYLCASSLISTDTQYFGPGTRLTVL.